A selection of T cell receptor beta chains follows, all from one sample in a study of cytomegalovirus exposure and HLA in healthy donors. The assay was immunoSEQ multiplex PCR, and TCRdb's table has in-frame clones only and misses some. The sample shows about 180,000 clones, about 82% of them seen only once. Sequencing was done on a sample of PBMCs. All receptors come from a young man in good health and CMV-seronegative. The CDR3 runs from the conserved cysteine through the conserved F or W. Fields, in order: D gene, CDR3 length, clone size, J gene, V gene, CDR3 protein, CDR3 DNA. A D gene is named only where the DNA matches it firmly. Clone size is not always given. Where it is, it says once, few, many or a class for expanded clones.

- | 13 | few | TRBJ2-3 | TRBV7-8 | CASRSGSTDTQYF | TGTGCCAGCAGGTCGGGGAGTACAGATACGCAGTATTTT
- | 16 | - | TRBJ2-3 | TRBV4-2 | CASSQEPSVDTDTQYF | TGTGCCAGCAGCCAAGAGCCTAGCGTAGACACAGATACGCAGTATTTT
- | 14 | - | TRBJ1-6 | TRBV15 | CATSRALYNSPLHF | TGTGCCACCAGCAGGGCCCTCTATAATTCACCCCTCCACTTT
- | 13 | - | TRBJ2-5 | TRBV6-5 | CASSAHREETQYF | TGTGCCAGCAGTGCCCACAGGGAAGAGACCCAGTACTTC
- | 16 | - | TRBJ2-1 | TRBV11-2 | CASSLDPGFSYNEQFF | TGTGCCAGCAGCTTAGACCCGGGGTTCTCCTACAATGAGCAGTTCTTC
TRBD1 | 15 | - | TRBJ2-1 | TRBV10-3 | CAISDGTGRGNEQFF | TGTGCCATCAGTGACGGGACAGGACGGGGGAATGAGCAGTTCTTC
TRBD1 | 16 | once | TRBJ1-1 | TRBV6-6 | CASSYSAGGPNTEAFF | TGTGCCAGCAGTTACAGTGCAGGGGGCCCGAACACTGAAGCTTTCTTT
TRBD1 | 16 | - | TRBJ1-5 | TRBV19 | CASSGRGSWRNQPQHF | TGTGCCAGTAGCGGCAGGGGGTCGTGGAGGAATCAGCCCCAGCATTTT
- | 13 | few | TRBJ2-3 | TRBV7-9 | CASSLGAADTQYF | TGTGCCAGCAGCTTAGGAGCGGCTGATACGCAGTATTTT
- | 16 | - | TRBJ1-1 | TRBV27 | CASSDQGTLGNTEAFF | TGTGCCAGCAGTGATCAGGGGACCTTAGGGAACACTGAAGCTTTCTTT
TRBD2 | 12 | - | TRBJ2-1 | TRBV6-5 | CASRELAGEQFF | TGTGCCAGCAGGGAACTAGCGGGGGAGCAGTTCTTC
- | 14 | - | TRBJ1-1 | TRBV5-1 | CASSLLSGGGEAFF | TGCGCCAGCAGCTTGTTAAGTGGTGGAGGTGAAGCTTTCTTT
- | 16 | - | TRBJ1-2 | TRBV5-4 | CASSPGLRPGPYGYTF | TGTGCCAGCAGCCCAGGGTTGAGGCCTGGGCCTTATGGCTACACCTTC
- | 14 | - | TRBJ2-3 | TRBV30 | CAWSVAGPADTQYF | TGTGCCTGGAGTGTAGCGGGCCCAGCAGATACGCAGTATTTT
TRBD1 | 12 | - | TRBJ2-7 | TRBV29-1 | CSADGQGGEQYF | TGCAGCGCAGATGGACAGGGCGGCGAGCAGTACTTC
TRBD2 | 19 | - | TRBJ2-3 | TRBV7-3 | CASSPRPLAGFLSTDTQYF | TGTGCCAGCAGCCCAAGACCTCTAGCGGGATTCTTGAGCACAGATACGCAGTATTTT
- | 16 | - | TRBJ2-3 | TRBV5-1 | CASSRGGGASTDTQYF | TGCGCCAGCAGCCGGGGAGGGGGGGCGAGCACAGATACGCAGTATTTT
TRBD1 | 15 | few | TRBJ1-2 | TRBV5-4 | CASSLADRGSYGYTF | TGTGCCAGCAGCTTGGCGGACAGGGGATCCTATGGCTACACCTTC
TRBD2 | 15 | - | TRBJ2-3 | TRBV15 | CATSKTGGLQDTQYF | TGTGCCACCAGTAAGACGGGGGGTCTCCAAGATACGCAGTATTTT
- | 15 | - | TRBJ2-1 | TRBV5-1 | CASSLQGQNYNEQFF | TGCGCCAGCAGCTTGCAAGGACAGAACTACAATGAGCAGTTCTTC
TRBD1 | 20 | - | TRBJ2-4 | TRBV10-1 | CASSDLCGQGADGAKNIQYF | TGCGCCAGCAGTGACCTGTGCGGACAGGGGGCGGATGGAGCCAAAAACATTCAGTACTTC
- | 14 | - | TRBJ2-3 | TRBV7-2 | CASRGGASTDTQYF | TGTGCCAGCAGGGGGGGGGCTAGCACAGATACGCAGTATTTT
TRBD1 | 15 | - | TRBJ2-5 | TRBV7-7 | CASSLTGTDQETQYF | TGTGCTAGCAGCTTGACCGGGACAGACCAAGAGACCCAGTACTTC
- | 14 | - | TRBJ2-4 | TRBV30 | CAWTGGIAKNIQYF | TGTGCCTGGACAGGAGGGATAGCCAAAAACATTCAGTACTTC
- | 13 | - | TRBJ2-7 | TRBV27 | CASSFFQGLEQYF | TGTGCCAGCAGTTTTTTCCAGGGTCTCGAGCAGTACTTC
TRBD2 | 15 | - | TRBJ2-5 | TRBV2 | CASSHYSGVGETQYF | TGTGCCAGCAGTCATTATAGCGGGGTCGGGGAGACCCAGTACTTC
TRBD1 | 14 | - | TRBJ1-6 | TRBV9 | CASSFGTAYSPLHF | TGTGCCAGCAGCTTTGGGACAGCCTATTCACCCCTCCACTTT
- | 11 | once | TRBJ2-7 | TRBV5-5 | CASSLVDEQYF | TGTGCCAGCAGCTTGGTCGACGAGCAGTACTTC
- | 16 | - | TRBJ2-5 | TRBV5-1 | CASSLGAAGDTQTQYF | TGCGCCAGCAGCTTGGGGGCCGCAGGGGACACGCAGACCCAGTACTTC